The 20 T cell receptor beta chains listed next were all sequenced from one sample in a study of vaccination effects on CD4 cells after COVID-19. Repertoires were generated with immunoSEQ multiplex PCR, while TCRdb's copy carries only in-frame clones and drops some. The table records 45,000 to 50,000 clones, around 63% of them present only once. These receptors lack a known antigen. Investigators separated out CD4+ T cells once around nine days of culture had passed. This sample comprised CD4+ T cells from PBMCs cultured without peptide, obtained before COVID-19 vaccination. The receptor set was obtained from a human donor who received a COVID-19 vaccine.

The rearrangement uses TRBV3-1 (or the pseudogene TRBV3-2) and TRBJ1-4; D perhaps matches TRBD1 (5 bases). The V and J ends lost 3 bases and 8 bases respectively, with 19 bases between them. The V gene's germline CDR1 is LGHDT and CDR2 YNNKEL (reference sequence). This CDR3 spans 16 amino acids. The CDR3 reads CASSQMGRGGSEKLFF. CDR3 coding DNA: TGTGCCAGCAGCCAGATGGGTAGGGGAGGGTCCGAAAAACTGTTTTTT.

The chain carries TRBV7-2 and TRBJ2-2; 12 bases are shared with TRBD2. V lost 1 base to trimming and J lost 7 bases; unmatched junction nucleotides: 4. This CDR3 has 16 residues. Germline lookup yields CDR1 SGHTA and CDR2 FQGNSA. CDR3 nucleotide sequence: TGTGCCAGCAGCTTAGTTTCTAGCGGGGGGGACGGGGAGCTGTTTTTT. Its protein product is CASSLVSSGGDGELFF.

V is TRBV7-3 and J is TRBJ2-2; D is unclear. V was shortened by 5 bases and J by 5 bases, with 18 bases between the two germline ends. This CDR3 has 16 amino acids. The germline V gene has CDR1 SGHTA and CDR2 FQGTGA. The CDR3 spells CASSPLGKGGTGELFF. As DNA, the CDR3 is TGTGCCAGCAGCCCCCTCGGAAAGGGTGGGACCGGGGAGCTGTTTTTT. Full variable domain (outside the CDR3, taken from reference TRBV7-3 and TRBJ2-2): GAGVSQTPSNKVTEKGKYVELRCDPISGHTALYWYRQSLGQGPEFLIYFQGTGAADDSGLPNDRFFAVRPEGSVSTLKIQRTERGDSAVYLCASSPLGKGGTGELFFGEGSRLTVL.

This clone has only a few counts. Other nucleotide sequences in the sample specify the same CDR3. V gene TRBV30 combines with J gene TRBJ1-2; no reliable D call. Trimming removed 4 bases from V and 6 bases from J, with 0 bases in between. The germline gives CDR1 GTSNPN, CDR2 SVGIG (reference sequence). The CDR3 spans 8 residues. CDR3 bases: TGTGCCTGGAATGGCTACACCTTC. It is translated as CAWNGYTF.

The chain joins TRBV25-1 to TRBJ1-4, with unresolved D. Looked up from germline, CDR1 is MGHDK and CDR2 is SYGVNS. Between the trimmed V and J ends, which lost 0 bases and 8 bases, there was a span of 10 bases. The CDR3 has 14 amino acids. The CDR3 DNA sequence: TGTGCCAGCAGTGAATATTTGAGGGCGGAAAAACTGTTTTTT. This encodes CASSEYLRAEKLFF.

V usage is TRBV29-1 and J usage is TRBJ2-3; the match to TRBD2 covers 7 bases. Germline V gene lookup returns CDR1 SQVTM and CDR2 ANQGSEA. Trimming at V came to 4 bases and at J to 2 bases, leaving 6 bases not matched to a gene. The CDR3 runs 14 residues. In DNA form, the CDR3 reads TGCAGCGTTGTGCCGGGAGGAGCCACAGATACGCAGTATTTT. Residues: CSVVPGGATDTQYF.

The chain carries TRBV18 and TRBJ2-5; the D is unclear. The CDR3 extends over 12 amino acids. CDR1 KGHSH and CDR2 LQKENI come from the germline V gene. Trimming left V 4 bases short and J 3 bases short, with 6 bases between. CDR3 coding DNA: TGTGCCAGCTCACACGGAGAAGAGACCCAGTACTTC. It encodes CASSHGEETQYF.

This chain links TRBV9 with TRBJ1-3, with 8 bases matching TRBD1. The CDR3 loop spans 17 amino acids. J gave up 0 bases and V 4 bases, and 9 bases lay outside the gene matches. Germline values: CDR1 SGDLS, CDR2 YYNGEE. Here the CDR3 reads CASSTPGQVNSGNTIYF. The CDR3 DNA follows: TGTGCCAGCAGCACACCGGGACAGGTCAACTCTGGAAACACCATATATTTT.

The V call is TRBV11-2, the J call TRBJ1-6; D gene unclear. Germline CDR1 is SGHAT and CDR2 is FQNNGV. The V end was cut by 2 bases, the J end by 11 bases, with 7 bases between. CDR3 length: 12 residues. CDR3: CASSLLYPPLHF. In DNA, the CDR3 is TGTGCCAGCAGCTTACTATACCCACCCCTCCACTTT.

The chain couples TRBV2 to TRBJ1-6; 9 bases are a match to TRBD1. The junction had 6 bases not matched to a gene; V was cut back by 7 bases and J by 8 bases. The CDR3 length is 14 residues. Germline V gene sequence: CDR1 SNHLY, CDR2 FYNNEI. CDR3 bases: TGTGCCAGCACGACAGGGGGTGTGCATTCACCCCTCCACTTT. Translated, it gives CASTTGGVHSPLHF.

The chain recombines TRBV10-3 with TRBJ2-2, with no clear D. Germline assignment: CDR1 ENHRY and CDR2 SYGVKD. V lost 10 bases and J lost 5, with 17 bases in between. The CDR3 contains 14 residues. CDR3 nucleotides: TGTGCCAGCTGGACCGGGCTGGGGACCGGGGAGCTGTTTTTT. Its protein product is CASWTGLGTGELFF.

The gene calls are TRBV4-1 and TRBJ1-2, with 7 positions matching TRBD1. The length of the CDR3 is 13 residues. V lost 1 base to trimming and J lost 8 bases; unmatched junction nucleotides: 4. CDR1 is MGHRA, CDR2 YSYEKL, per germline. The CDR3 DNA is TGCGCCAGCAGCCAAGTCTACAGGGGAGGCTACACCTTC. Translated, it gives CASSQVYRGGYTF.

The gene calls are TRBV30 and TRBJ1-2, with D tentatively TRBD1 (5 bases). Per the germline V gene, CDR1 is GTSNPN and CDR2 is SVGIG (reference sequence). Trimming stripped 3 bases from V and 8 bases from J, with 16 bases between. The CDR3 totals 13 residues. As DNA, the CDR3 is TGTGCCTGGAGCTCACGGGGCCAAGGGGGCTACACCTTC. Translating it yields CAWSSRGQGGYTF.

The chain has TRBV11-2 and TRBJ2-7; no definite D call. The CDR3 runs to 17 residues. The V gene lost 0 bases and the J gene lost 1 base, with 16 bases spanning the gap. Germline values: CDR1 SGHAT, CDR2 FQNNGV. The DNA for the CDR3 is TGTGCCAGCAGCTTAGACCCCCGGGCGGTGTGGTCCTACGAGCAGTACTTC. Its protein is CASSLDPRAVWSYEQYF.

The CDR3 coding sequence is TGTGCCAGCAGCTTCACTACCGTAGGCTCCAATCAGCCCCAGCATTTT. Protein sequence: CASSFTTVGSNQPQHF. The chain links TRBV7-2 to TRBJ1-5; D not resolved. Germline values: CDR1 SGHTA, CDR2 FQGNSA. V lost 3 bases to trimming and J lost 3 bases, with 15 bases between them. The length of the CDR3 is 16 residues.

The CDR3 DNA follows: TGTGCCAGCAGGGGGCCTAACTATGGCTACACCTTC. Protein: CASRGPNYGYTF. The rearrangement joins TRBV6-6 to TRBJ1-2; D might be TRBD1 (5 bases). The CDR3 loop spans 12 amino acids. Trimming pared 6 bases from V and 0 bases from J, leaving 5 bases between. CDR1 and CDR2 from the germline V gene are MNHNY and SVGAGI (reference sequence).

This chain joins TRBV12-3 or TRBV12-4 and TRBJ2-3; D is ambiguous. CDR3 length: 13 amino acids. Trimming took 3 bases from V and 4 from J, leaving 8 bases between them. The CDR3 loop reads CASSFPEADTQYF. CDR3 coding DNA: TGTGCCAGCAGTTTTCCCGAGGCAGATACGCAGTATTTT.

For this clone: Other nucleotide sequences from this sample produce the same CDR3. The chain carries TRBV3-1 (or the pseudogene TRBV3-2) and TRBJ1-2; D uncertain. The CDR3 runs 11 residues. Germline CDR1 and CDR2: LGHDT and YNNKEL (reference sequence). Trimming took off 1 base at V and 4 bases at J, with 1 base between the two ends. Here the CDR3 DNA reads TGTGCCAGCAGCCAAGGCTATGGCTACACCTTC. It yields the protein CASSQGYGYTF.

The rearrangement links TRBV23-1 to TRBJ1-6, with unresolved D. TRBV23-1 is recorded as an ORF, its role being uncertain. Between the trimmed V and J ends, which lost 3 bases and 10 bases, there was a span of 22 bases. The CDR3 is 17 residues long. The CDR3 bases are TGCGCCAGCAGTCATCCTGTCTCGACCTCCGCTTGGTCACCCCTCCACTTT. Protein product: CASSHPVSTSAWSPLHF.

The V and J genes are TRBV5-1 and TRBJ2-7; 10 positions agree with TRBD2. With 1 base clipped from V and 2 bases from J, the junction kept 6 bases outside the gene matches. The CDR3 is 16 amino acids. Germline CDR1 SGHRS, CDR2 YFSETQ. CDR3 coding DNA: TGCGCCAGCAGCTTGAGAAGCGGGAGGGAGACCTACGAGCAGTACTTC. Protein product: CASSLRSGRETYEQYF.